Listed here are 5 T cell receptor beta chains from one sample, sequenced in a study of T-cell memory formation after mild COVID-19. TCRdb redid the calling of the 5' RACE reads with MiXCR, one entry per CDR3 protein. Seen here are 150,000 to 200,000 distinct CDR3 sequences, 31% observed once, and the top ten hold 12%. Sequenced input: PBMCs or a T cell subset sorted from them (not recorded which). The receptor set was obtained from an adult woman who had mild COVID-19 (a few samples of this study predate the infection). Cell type and time point are not known.

This clonotype was seen a few times. This chain uses TRBV14 with TRBJ2-1, with D perhaps matching TRBD1 (5 bases). Germline V gives CDR1 SGHDN, CDR2 FVKESK. With 3 bases removed from V and 9 bases from J, the gap between germline ends came to 12 bases. This CDR3 region has 13 residues. The CDR3 sequence: CASSHFGRGEQFF. In nucleotides, the CDR3 is TGTGCCAGCAGCCACTTCGGAAGGGGTGAGCAGTTCTTC.

This clonotype was observed once. The genes are TRBV29-1 and TRBJ2-7, with D perhaps TRBD1 (6 bases). Germline V gives CDR1 SQVTM, CDR2 ANQGSEA. The CDR3 is 15 residues long. The germline V and J ends were trimmed by 7 bases and 4 bases, with 23 bases remaining between them. Written as DNA, the CDR3 is TGCAGCGCCTTGGGGTTACAGGGCCGCACTTACGAGCAGTACTTC. This sequence encodes CSALGLQGRTYEQYF.

The chain carries TRBV11-1 and TRBJ1-1; no clear D gene. Trimming removed 2 bases at V and 5 bases at J, with 3 bases between. Germline-derived CDR1 and CDR2 are SGHAT and FQDESV (reference sequence). The CDR3 spans 11 residues. The CDR3 DNA reads TGTGCCAGCAGCTTACAGACTGAAGCTTTCTTT. This translates into CASSLQTEAFF.

The chain recombines TRBV4-2 with TRBJ2-1; no reliable D call. Trimming pared 0 bases from V and 10 bases from J, leaving 13 bases between. The CDR3 extends over 14 amino acids. Germline CDR1 LGHNA, CDR2 YNFKEQ. CDR3 region: CASSQDHGVGEQFF. The CDR3 coding sequence is TGTGCCAGCAGCCAAGATCATGGGGTAGGAGAGCAGTTCTTC.

The chain has TRBV7-2 and TRBJ2-1, with TRBD2 as a possible D gene (5 bases). This CDR3 region has 11 residues. The V end lost 4 bases, the J end lost 10 bases, and 8 bases lay between the germline ends. Germline assignment: CDR1 SGHTA and CDR2 FQGNSA. CDR3: CASSSSREQFF. CDR3 nucleotide sequence: TGTGCCAGCAGCTCTAGCCGGGAGCAGTTCTTC.